Here is one T cell receptor (beta chain) with its context. Its specificity is not known. Germline is not matched at one junction end, which may reflect a read error. The missing CDR3 end, 3 residues past where the read stops, is filled in from the germline J gene. The data are from a study of Tregs in tolerant kidney transplant recipients. Using immunoSEQ multiplex PCR, the repertoire was profiled, and TCRdb retains in-frame clones only, with some absent. The sample totals around 33,000 clones. The CDR3 is made up of 13 amino acids. Germline V gives CDR1 SGHAT, CDR2 FQNNGV. CD4+CD25+CD127- Tregs, CD4+CD25- non-Tregs, CD4 and CD8 cells were sorted. Broader study findings: Biological reproducibility was not directly addressed in this study. Nucleotide sequences could not be compared across some patients' samples due to primer changes. Activated donor B cell expansion appeared to reveal the most relevant donor-specific TCRbeta repertoire.

The origin of this receptor is a human donor who received a combined kidney and bone marrow transplant. The J gene is TRBJ2-5, the V gene TRBV11-2; weak D call: TRBD2 (7 bases). Sequenced material: CD8+ T cells from blood, taken before the transplant. This CDR3 reads CASSLEGGETQYF. The CDR3 bases that were read are TGTGCTAGCAGCTTAGAGGGGGGGGAGACC.